The next 16 T cell receptor beta chains were all read from a single sample in a study of blood T cells in healthy people across ages. Primers used in a second PCR of about 6 to 11 cycles were a sample-barcoded 5' primer and a J-beta primer mix. TCRdb redid the calling of the 5' RACE reads with MiXCR, one entry per CDR3 protein. The table records some 1.5 million distinct CDR3 sequences, roughly 28% of them present only once. The source material was blood. The origin of the receptors is a woman aged 25 to 45 in good health.

This clonotype has a handful of counts. This rearrangement joins TRBV24-1 to TRBJ2-7; D gene uncertain. From germline, CDR1 is KGHDR and CDR2 SFDVKD. Trimming stripped 2 bases from V and 3 bases from J, with 7 bases between. This CDR3 is 13 amino acids long. The CDR3 spells CATSDSYIYEQYF. DNA of the CDR3: TGTGCCACCAGTGATTCCTACATCTACGAGCAGTACTTC.

The chain links TRBV30 to TRBJ1-5; D is ambiguous. Germline V lookup: CDR1 GTSNPN, CDR2 SVGIG (reference sequence). There are 13 residues in the CDR3. Trimming took 1 base from V and 4 from J, leaving 8 bases between them. CDR3 in amino acids: CAWSGGINQPQHF. The CDR3 coding sequence is TGTGCCTGGAGTGGTGGGATAAATCAGCCCCAGCATTTT.

This clonotype occurred a few times. The chain recombines TRBV10-3 with TRBJ1-2, with TRBD1 matching 9 bases. Trimming at V came to 6 bases and at J to 0 bases, leaving 8 bases not matched to a gene. The CDR3 extends over 16 amino acids. CDR1 is ENHRY, CDR2 SYGVKD, per germline. The CDR3 DNA sequence: TGTGCCATCAGGCCGGGACAGGGCTCCTCTAACTATGGCTACACCTTC. Its translation: CAIRPGQGSSNYGYTF.

The chain carries TRBV6-2 or TRBV6-3 and TRBJ1-5, with TRBD1 identical over 8 bases. The CDR3 loop spans 16 amino acids. CDR1 and CDR2 (germline): MNHEY, SVGEGT. Trimming removed 6 bases from V and 2 bases from J; junction bases left unmatched: 9. The CDR3 sequence is CASRQGGQVGNQPQHF. CDR3 DNA sequence: TGTGCCAGCAGGCAGGGGGGACAGGTGGGCAATCAGCCCCAGCATTTT.

This chain links TRBV30 with TRBJ2-1; TRBD1 matches at 9 bases. CDR1 GTSNPN and CDR2 SVGIG come from the germline V gene (reference sequence). Unmatched junction bases numbered 9, after V lost 1 base and J lost 8 bases. The CDR3 is 15 residues long. CDR3: CAWSAGQGIIDEQFF. CDR3 DNA: TGTGCCTGGAGTGCCGGACAGGGGATTATCGATGAGCAGTTCTTC.

Many counts were recorded for this clonotype. This chain uses TRBV11-2 with TRBJ2-1; 7 positions agree with TRBD1. This CDR3 comprises 14 residues. Trimming cost V 3 bases and J 5 bases; bases outside gene matches: 4. CDR1 and CDR2 (germline): SGHAT, FQNNGV. The chain's CDR3 is CASSFRQGHNEQFF. The CDR3 DNA follows: TGTGCCAGCAGCTTCCGACAGGGCCACAATGAGCAGTTCTTC.

This clonotype came up many times. V is TRBV7-3 and J is TRBJ1-6; 10 positions match TRBD1. CDR1 is SGHTA and CDR2 is FQGTGA in the germline V gene. J gave up 8 bases and V 3 bases, and 1 base lay outside the gene matches. The CDR3 totals 14 residues. The CDR3 spells CASSLTGGDSPLHF. CDR3 nucleotide sequence: TGTGCCAGCAGCTTGACAGGGGGCGATTCACCCCTCCACTTT.

This clonotype was seen only a few times. V is TRBV13 and J is TRBJ1-2; tentatively, D is TRBD1 (6 bases). The CDR3 runs 16 residues. Germline lookup yields CDR1 PRHDT and CDR2 FYEKMQ (reference sequence). Between the trimmed V and J ends, which lost 5 bases and 8 bases, there was a span of 24 bases. The CDR3 here is CASSPTPKDSRGGYTF. CDR3 nucleotides: TGTGCCAGCAGCCCCACCCCGAAGGACAGCCGCGGAGGCTACACCTTC.

This clonotype was counted many times. The chain employs TRBV5-1 and TRBJ2-7; perhaps TRBD1 as D (5 bases). CDR3 length: 12 amino acids. In germline, CDR1 is SGHRS, CDR2 YFSETQ. Trimming took 5 bases from V and 3 from J, leaving 9 bases between them. The CDR3 loop reads CASRTEGYEQYF. In DNA, the CDR3 is TGCGCCAGCAGGACAGAAGGCTACGAGCAGTACTTC.

In its sample, this clonotype was seen many times. The rearrangement links TRBV29-1 to TRBJ2-6; D remains unclear. CDR1 and CDR2 (germline): SQVTM, ANQGSEA. Deletions cut 4 bases from V and 0 bases from J, with 7 bases between. The CDR3 spans 14 residues. The CDR3 sequence: CSVVLSSGANVLTF. The CDR3 region has the DNA TGCAGCGTTGTATTGAGCTCTGGGGCCAACGTCCTGACTTTC. The full variable domain, its missing parts supplied by reference TRBV29-1 and TRBJ2-6, is SAVISQKPSRDICQRGTSLTIQCQVDSQVTMMFWYRQQPGQSLTLIATANQGSEATYESGFVIDKFPISRPNLTFSTLTVSNMSPEDSSIYLCSVVLSSGANVLTFGAGSRLTVL.

Concerning this clonotype: Being one base from a much bigger clone, this may be a read error. The V call is TRBV12-3 or TRBV12-4, the J call TRBJ2-5; possibly TRBD1 for D (6 bases). The CDR3 has 13 amino acids. The V end lost 4 bases, the J end lost 7 bases, and 13 bases lay between the germline ends. CDR3 residues: CASSSGAGATQYF. DNA of the CDR3: TGTGCCAGCAGTTCAGGGGCAGGAGCGACCCAGTACTTC.

This clonotype was observed many times. The chain couples TRBV7-2 to TRBJ2-1, with D unclear. CDR1 is SGHTA and CDR2 is FQGNSA in the germline V gene. CDR3 size: 12 residues. Trimming left V 3 bases short and J 9 bases short, with 9 bases between. The CDR3, as DNA: TGTGCCAGCAGCTTCGGACCTGGTGAGCAGTTCTTC. Protein: CASSFGPGEQFF.

This clonotype showed up many times. The genes are TRBV5-6 and TRBJ2-1; D possibly uses TRBD1 or TRBD2 (5 bases each). The germline V gene encodes CDR1 SGHDT and CDR2 YYEEEE. The V end lost 5 bases, the J end lost 2 bases, and 11 bases lay between the germline ends. The CDR3 extends over 14 amino acids. The CDR3 sequence: CASRPGAPYNEQFF. Here the CDR3 DNA reads TGTGCCAGCAGACCCGGGGCACCCTACAATGAGCAGTTCTTC.

This clonotype showed up many times. This CDR3 is CSVDGLAGTREQYF. CDR3 in DNA: TGCAGCGTTGACGGACTAGCGGGGACCCGCGAGCAGTACTTC. The chain carries TRBV29-1 and TRBJ2-7; 12 bases line up with TRBD2. This CDR3 spans 14 amino acids. V dropped 3 bases and J dropped 6; count of bases not matched to a gene: 6. CDR1 and CDR2 (germline): SQVTM, ANQGSEA.

The V and J genes are TRBV7-2 and TRBJ2-5, with a weak D call TRBD2 (5 bases). Looked up from germline, CDR1 is SGHTA and CDR2 is FQGNSA. CDR3 size: 13 residues. V lost 5 bases and J 11 bases, leaving 18 bases between the germline ends. Here the CDR3 DNA reads TGTGCCAGCAGCCCGCGGTTCCTCTGGGAGCAGTACTTC. This translates into CASSPRFLWEQYF.

J is TRBJ2-1 and V is TRBV5-1; D might be TRBD2 (7 bases). The CDR3 runs 14 residues. The V and J ends lost 3 bases and 7 bases respectively, with 14 bases between them. CDR1 is SGHRS and CDR2 is YFSETQ in the germline V gene. CDR3 DNA sequence: TGCGCCAGCAGCTGGGGGGGGCAGGGGAATGAGCAGTTCTTC. Protein product: CASSWGGQGNEQFF.